Below, 21 T cell receptor beta chains from the same sample are listed, as sequenced in a study of blood T cells in healthy people across ages. The second PCR ran 7 to 11 cycles with a sample-barcoded 5' primer and J-beta primers. TCRdb passed the 5' RACE reads through MiXCR, listing each CDR3 protein once. The sample holds 600,000 to 1,000,000 distinct CDR3 sequences; around 25% are singletons and the top ten take 3% to 4%. In addition, the sample was reused for a study of T cells of mothers and their children.

Sequenced: blood. Every receptor here comes from a boy younger than 18 in good health.

This clonotype has just a few counts. This chain uses TRBV20-1 with TRBJ2-5, with D unclear. This CDR3 is 16 amino acids long. The V and J ends lost 3 bases and 5 bases respectively, with 22 bases between them. Germline values: CDR1 DFQATT, CDR2 SNEGSKA (reference sequence). CDR3 amino acids: CSAREDILRLGETQYF. In DNA form, the CDR3 reads TGCAGTGCTAGGGAAGATATCCTACGCCTGGGGGAGACCCAGTACTTC.

V gene TRBV28 combines with J gene TRBJ2-1, with TRBD2 matching over 14 bases. The ends lost 4 bases at V and 8 bases at J; junction bases unmatched: 4. Looked up from germline, CDR1 is MDHEN and CDR2 is SYDVKM. The CDR3 sequence is 15 residues long. The CDR3 region is CASSSPGLAGDEQFF. CDR3 DNA sequence: TGTGCCAGCAGTTCACCGGGACTAGCGGGAGATGAGCAGTTCTTC.

The chain carries TRBV20-1 and TRBJ2-1; 14 bases match TRBD2. Germline CDR1 is DFQATT and CDR2 is SNEGSKA (reference sequence). CDR3 size: 16 residues. The ends lost 4 bases at V and 6 bases at J; junction bases unmatched: 8. Here the CDR3 reads CSAKNVGLAGVNEQFF. The CDR3 DNA reads as TGCAGTGCTAAAAACGTGGGACTAGCGGGAGTCAATGAGCAGTTCTTC.

The chain's CDR3 is CSVGGGEVNEQFF. CDR3 nucleotide sequence: TGCAGCGTTGGGGGCGGGGAGGTCAATGAGCAGTTCTTC. The V gene is TRBV29-1, the J gene TRBJ2-1, with D perhaps TRBD2 (6 bases). Trimming stripped 4 bases from V and 6 bases from J, with 13 bases between. This CDR3 is built from 13 residues. CDR1 is SQVTM and CDR2 is ANQGSEA in the germline V gene.

The chain uses TRBV2 and TRBJ2-5, with 8 bases lining up with TRBD2. There are 16 residues in the CDR3. J lost 1 base, V lost 6 bases, and 10 bases had no gene match. CDR1 and CDR2 from the germline V gene are SNHLY and FYNNEI. In nucleotides, the CDR3 is TGTGCCAGCAGCGAGGGACTAGTGCGACCCCAAGAGACCCAGTACTTC. It is translated as CASSEGLVRPQETQYF.

V usage is TRBV7-9 and J usage is TRBJ1-2, with D perhaps matching TRBD1 (5 bases). Trimming removed 6 bases at V and 10 bases at J, with 24 bases between. Per the germline V gene, CDR1 is SEHNR and CDR2 is FQNEAQ (reference sequence). The CDR3 is 15 residues long. In DNA, the CDR3 is TGTGCCAGCAGGCCGACACGAGGACCGGGGGGATCCTACACCTTC. Protein product: CASRPTRGPGGSYTF.

As for this clonotype: Its ends do not fully match the called genes, so a read error is possible. The J gene is TRBJ2-5, the V gene TRBV6-2 or TRBV6-3; 7 nucleotides agree with TRBD1. The CDR3 length is 14 residues. Germline-derived CDR1 and CDR2 are MNHEY and SVGEGT. The CDR3 DNA follows: TGTGCCAGCAGTTACTCGAGGGGGCGAGAGACCCGGTACTTC. Translation: CASSYSRGRETRYF.

This chain joins TRBV20-1 and TRBJ1-4; D remains unclear. There are 16 residues in the CDR3. The germline gives CDR1 DFQATT, CDR2 SNEGSKA (reference sequence). V was pared by 0 bases and J by 2 bases, with 13 bases between. This chain's CDR3 is CSARDRQRGTNEKLFF. The CDR3 nucleotides are TGCAGTGCTAGAGATCGGCAGCGCGGCACTAATGAAAAACTGTTTTTT.

The chain recombines TRBV7-3 with TRBJ2-5; 10 bases are shared with TRBD1. The J call may not be correct, given that the DNA end is closer to TRBJ2-1. The CDR3 contains 16 residues. Germline lookup yields CDR1 SGHTA and CDR2 FQGTGA. In nucleotides, the CDR3 is TGTGCCAGCAGCCCAGGGTTCGGGACAGGGGATAATGAGCAGTTCTTC. Its translation is CASSPGFGTGDNEQFF.

This clonotype was counted ten times or more. The V and J genes are TRBV4-1 and TRBJ2-7; D tentatively fits TRBD1 or TRBD2 (5 bases each). This CDR3 has 14 amino acids. V lost 4 bases and J 0 bases, leaving 10 bases between the germline ends. The germline V gene has CDR1 MGHRA and CDR2 YSYEKL. DNA of the CDR3: TGCGCCAGCAGCCCTCGGGACGGCTCCTACGAGCAGTACTTC. It yields the protein CASSPRDGSYEQYF.

This clonotype was detected ten times or more. Here the CDR3 DNA reads TGTGCCAGCAGCTCCTTGACAGGGTCGGTCTACGAGCAGTACTTC. This gives the protein CASSSLTGSVYEQYF. The rearrangement uses TRBV7-9 and TRBJ2-7, with TRBD1 matching over 7 bases. CDR3 length: 15 amino acids. Per the germline V gene, CDR1 is SEHNR and CDR2 is FQNEAQ (reference sequence). Losses at the gene ends were 4 bases for V and 3 bases for J; bases not matched to a gene: 9.

The rearrangement uses TRBV25-1 and TRBJ1-4; D may be TRBD1 (5 bases). CDR3 length: 12 residues. In germline, CDR1 is MGHDK, CDR2 SYGVNS. Deletions cut 9 bases from V and 8 bases from J, with 13 bases between. CDR3 in amino acids: CASSGFREKLFF. The CDR3 DNA follows: TGTGCCAGTTCAGGGTTTAGGGAAAAACTGTTTTTT.

The sample holds a few counts of this clonotype. The chain combines TRBV7-2 with TRBJ2-7; D ambiguous. This CDR3 is 14 amino acids long. Trimming took off 1 base at V and 2 bases at J, with 9 bases between the two ends. Germline CDR1 reads SGHTA; CDR2 reads FQGNSA. This CDR3 reads CASSLDPGTYEQYF. Here the CDR3 DNA reads TGTGCCAGCAGCTTAGATCCCGGAACCTACGAGCAGTACTTC.

The chain recombines TRBV7-9 with TRBJ2-7; D is unclear. Germline CDR1 is SEHNR and CDR2 is FQNEAQ (reference sequence). Trimming cost V 5 bases and J 2 bases, with 7 bases left between them. The CDR3 sequence is 12 residues long. The CDR3: CASSENPYEQYF. The CDR3 coding sequence is TGTGCCAGCAGCGAAAATCCCTACGAGCAGTACTTC.

In this sample, this clonotype turned up a few times. This chain links TRBV29-1 with TRBJ2-3; 7 bases align to TRBD2. V dropped 4 bases and J dropped 5; count of bases not matched to a gene: 6. Germline CDR1 is SQVTM and CDR2 is ANQGSEA. The CDR3 has 13 residues. CDR3 DNA sequence: TGCAGCGTTGTCCCGGGAGGAAGAGATACGCAGTATTTT. Residues: CSVVPGGRDTQYF.

This sequence joins TRBV15 and TRBJ2-7; 7 bases map to TRBD2. Germline lookup yields CDR1 LNHNV and CDR2 YYDKDF (reference sequence). This CDR3 is 14 amino acids long. Trimming cost V 3 bases and J 4 bases; bases outside gene matches: 6. CDR3 DNA: TGTGCCACCAGCAGGAGCGGGGAGAGTTACGAGCAGTACTTC. Translated, it gives CATSRSGESYEQYF.

This clonotype was counted ten times or more. The chain has TRBV7-2 and TRBJ2-5; 9 bases are shared with TRBD2. The DNA end is a closer match to TRBJ2-7, so the J assignment may be wrong. CDR3 length: 16 amino acids. The germline V gene encodes CDR1 SGHTA and CDR2 FQGNSA. The CDR3 here is CASSLHRTSETYEQYF. The CDR3 DNA sequence: TGTGCCAGCAGCCTACATAGGACTAGCGAAACCTACGAGCAGTACTTC.

This clonotype showed up just a few times. The chain recombines TRBV9 with TRBJ2-2, with a weak D call TRBD2 (5 bases). Germline V CDR1 and CDR2: SGDLS, YYNGEE. Trimming removed 0 bases at V and 4 bases at J, with 10 bases between. The CDR3 is 15 residues long. DNA of the CDR3: TGTGCCAGCAGCGTAGAACCGGGGAGCACCGGGGAGCTGTTTTTT. This translates into CASSVEPGSTGELFF.

This clonotype was found a few times. The genes are TRBV15 and TRBJ2-3, with D perhaps TRBD1 or TRBD2 (5 bases each). CDR3 length: 17 amino acids. Germline V gene lookup returns CDR1 LNHNV and CDR2 YYDKDF (reference sequence). V was trimmed by 0 bases and J by 0 bases, leaving 13 bases between them. DNA for the CDR3: TGTGCCACCAGCAGAGATCGGGGCGGCCCTAGCACAGATACGCAGTATTTT. The encoded protein is CATSRDRGGPSTDTQYF.

V usage is TRBV6-5 and J usage is TRBJ2-3; D unresolved. V gave up 6 bases and J gave up 4 bases, with 17 bases separating them. Looked up from germline, CDR1 is MNHEY and CDR2 is SVGAGI. The CDR3 runs 15 residues. The CDR3 region is CASSRLALRADTQYF. CDR3 in DNA: TGTGCCAGCAGCCGACTGGCCCTTCGCGCAGATACGCAGTATTTT.

The chain carries TRBV4-3 and TRBJ1-5; D is unclear. Germline CDR1 is LGHNA and CDR2 is YSLEER. The V gene lost 1 base and the J gene lost 3 bases, with 4 bases spanning the gap. CDR3 length: 13 amino acids. CDR3 nucleotide sequence: TGCGCCAGCAGCCAAGTAGTCAATCAGCCCCAGCATTTT. It codes for CASSQVVNQPQHF.